This is a list of T cell receptor beta chains from one sample in a study of radiotherapy plus CTLA-4 blockade in lung cancer. The repertoire was sequenced with immunoSEQ multiplex PCR; TCRdb's copy has only in-frame clones and lacks some. The sample includes roughly 130,000 clones, more than 80% of them seen just once. The sequences come from peripheral blood, collected from a patient treated with radiotherapy plus ipilimumab. The receptors originated from a human donor with non-small cell lung cancer that progressed on radiotherapy plus ipilimumab. Both conserved end residues are part of each CDR3. D genes are given only for firm matches. Some rows have no size entry. The others give once, few or many, or a class for an expanded clone.

D gene: TRBD2
clone size: -
J gene: TRBJ2-7
V gene: TRBV6-5
CDR3 DNA: TGTGCCAGCAGTAGGGTGGCGGGAGTCCTCGAGCAGTACTTC
CDR3 protein: CASSRVAGVLEQYF

D gene: -
clone size: -
J gene: TRBJ1-1
V gene: TRBV19
CDR3 DNA: TGTGCCAGTAGTATAGAAGCCCGACCAATGAACACTGAAGCTTTCTTT
CDR3 protein: CASSIEARPMNTEAFF

D gene: -
clone size: -
J gene: TRBJ1-1
V gene: TRBV2
CDR3 DNA: TGTGCCAGCAGTGAAGCGCTAAAGCCCACAGGCGGTTACACTGAAGCTTTCTTT
CDR3 protein: CASSEALKPTGGYTEAFF

D gene: -
clone size: -
J gene: TRBJ1-2
V gene: TRBV4-1
CDR3 DNA: TGCGCCAGCAGCTTGGGGGACGGGCCTCGGGGCTACACCTTC
CDR3 protein: CASSLGDGPRGYTF

D gene: -
clone size: once
J gene: TRBJ2-7
V gene: TRBV7-2
CDR3 DNA: TGTGCCAGCAGCCCGGTCGGGGACCCCTACGAGCAGTACTTC
CDR3 protein: CASSPVGDPYEQYF

D gene: -
clone size: -
J gene: TRBJ1-1
V gene: TRBV11-3
CDR3 DNA: TGTGCCAGCAGCCTCGGAGGTAGGGCTTTCTTT
CDR3 protein: CASSLGGRAFF

D gene: -
clone size: -
J gene: TRBJ1-1
V gene: TRBV4-2
CDR3 DNA: TGTGCCAGCAGAGCCCCCCAGGACACTGAAGCTTTCTTT
CDR3 protein: CASRAPQDTEAFF

D gene: -
clone size: -
J gene: TRBJ1-2
V gene: TRBV2
CDR3 DNA: TGTGCCAGCAGTGAACCCGGCCTGAAAGGGAACTACACCTTC
CDR3 protein: CASSEPGLKGNYTF

D gene: TRBD1
clone size: -
J gene: TRBJ1-2
V gene: TRBV18
CDR3 DNA: TGTGCCAGCTCACCACTGGGACAGGCAGGAGAGGGCTACACCTTC
CDR3 protein: CASSPLGQAGEGYTF

D gene: TRBD1
clone size: -
J gene: TRBJ1-5
V gene: TRBV27
CDR3 DNA: TGTGCCAGCAGTCCCGTCCGGGACAGGGGGGGTCAAAGCAATCAGCCCCAGCATTTT
CDR3 protein: CASSPVRDRGGQSNQPQHF

D gene: TRBD1
clone size: -
J gene: TRBJ2-3
V gene: TRBV5-1
CDR3 DNA: TGCGCCAGCAACATGGGGTTGAGGTTCGACAGGGGTCCAGATACGCAGTATTTT
CDR3 protein: CASNMGLRFDRGPDTQYF

D gene: -
clone size: -
J gene: TRBJ2-1
V gene: TRBV4-2
CDR3 DNA: TGTGCCAGCAGCCAAGATATGGGCCTCAATGAGCAGTTCTTC
CDR3 protein: CASSQDMGLNEQFF

D gene: -
clone size: few
J gene: TRBJ2-3
V gene: TRBV16
CDR3 DNA: TGTGCCAGCAGCCTACCAGGGTCCTCCGGAGTAATTGGTACGCAGTATTTT
CDR3 protein: CASSLPGSSGVIGTQYF

D gene: -
clone size: -
J gene: TRBJ2-7
V gene: TRBV7-9
CDR3 DNA: TGTGCCAGCAGCCGTCAGACGGACTACGAGCAGTACTTC
CDR3 protein: CASSRQTDYEQYF

D gene: TRBD2
clone size: -
J gene: TRBJ2-1
V gene: TRBV12-5
CDR3 DNA: TGTGCTAGTGGTTTGTCTAACCTCGGACTAGCTCCGAGGAATGAGCAGTTCTTC
CDR3 protein: CASGLSNLGLAPRNEQFF

D gene: -
clone size: -
J gene: TRBJ2-2
V gene: TRBV6-6
CDR3 DNA: TGTGCCAGCAGTGGGGTCTGGGGGAACACCGGGGAGCTGTTTTTT
CDR3 protein: CASSGVWGNTGELFF

D gene: TRBD1
clone size: -
J gene: TRBJ2-6
V gene: TRBV4-2
CDR3 DNA: TGTGCCAGCAGCCCTTGGGACAGTAGCTCTGGGGCCAACGTCCTGACTTTC
CDR3 protein: CASSPWDSSSGANVLTF

D gene: -
clone size: -
J gene: TRBJ2-7
V gene: TRBV6-5
CDR3 DNA: TGTGCCAGCAGTCCGGACAGCCGGAACTCCTACGAGCAGTACTTC
CDR3 protein: CASSPDSRNSYEQYF

D gene: -
clone size: -
J gene: TRBJ1-1
V gene: TRBV15
CDR3 DNA: TGTGCCACCAGCGTCAGGGGTCACACTGAAGCTTTCTTT
CDR3 protein: CATSVRGHTEAFF

D gene: TRBD1
clone size: -
J gene: TRBJ1-3
V gene: TRBV28
CDR3 DNA: TGTGCCAGCAGTCCAGACAGGGGATCTGGAAACACCATATATTTT
CDR3 protein: CASSPDRGSGNTIYF

D gene: -
clone size: once
J gene: TRBJ2-6
V gene: TRBV5-5
CDR3 DNA: TGTGCCAGCAGCCTCACAGGGACCGGGGCCAACGTCCTGACTTTC
CDR3 protein: CASSLTGTGANVLTF

D gene: -
clone size: -
J gene: TRBJ1-5
V gene: TRBV27
CDR3 DNA: TGTGCCAGCACTACCGGCAATCAGCCCCAGCATTTT
CDR3 protein: CASTTGNQPQHF

D gene: -
clone size: -
J gene: TRBJ2-7
V gene: TRBV18
CDR3 DNA: TGTGCCAGCTCACCGTCCCTTGGGACCTACGAGCAGTACTTC
CDR3 protein: CASSPSLGTYEQYF

D gene: TRBD1
clone size: -
J gene: TRBJ1-3
V gene: TRBV6-4
CDR3 DNA: TGTGCCAGCACCATCTGGACAGGGGGTGCTGGAAACACCATATATTTT
CDR3 protein: CASTIWTGGAGNTIYF

D gene: -
clone size: -
J gene: TRBJ1-1
V gene: TRBV6-1
CDR3 DNA: TGTGCCAGCAGTGCCGGGGTGGGCACTGAAGCTTTCTTT
CDR3 protein: CASSAGVGTEAFF

D gene: -
clone size: once
J gene: TRBJ2-7
V gene: TRBV2
CDR3 DNA: TGTGCCAGCTTCACTGAGGGCTCTGCCTACGAGCAGTACTTC
CDR3 protein: CASFTEGSAYEQYF

D gene: -
clone size: few
J gene: TRBJ1-1
V gene: TRBV19
CDR3 DNA: TGTGCCAGTAGTAATCGACAGGAGCTGAACACTGAAGCTTTCTTT
CDR3 protein: CASSNRQELNTEAFF

D gene: -
clone size: -
J gene: TRBJ1-2
V gene: TRBV27
CDR3 DNA: TGTGCCAGCAGTTTATCTCCAGGCACCACTAACTATGGCTACACCTTC
CDR3 protein: CASSLSPGTTNYGYTF

D gene: -
clone size: -
J gene: TRBJ1-5
V gene: TRBV19
CDR3 DNA: TGTGCCAGTGCTAGGGGGGGAATCGGCAATCAGCCCCAGCATTTT
CDR3 protein: CASARGGIGNQPQHF

D gene: -
clone size: -
J gene: TRBJ1-1
V gene: TRBV5-4
CDR3 DNA: TGTGCCAGCAGCCCCAGGGCCAGCGTGAACACTGAAGCTTTCTTT
CDR3 protein: CASSPRASVNTEAFF

D gene: -
clone size: -
J gene: TRBJ2-7
V gene: TRBV6-5
CDR3 DNA: TGTGCCAGCAGTTACGATCCGGGCACCGAGCAGTACTTC
CDR3 protein: CASSYDPGTEQYF

D gene: -
clone size: -
J gene: TRBJ1-2
V gene: TRBV11-3
CDR3 DNA: TGTGCCAGCAGCTTAGAGGGCAGGGACGGGGACTACGGCTACACCTTC
CDR3 protein: CASSLEGRDGDYGYTF

D gene: -
clone size: once
J gene: TRBJ2-7
V gene: TRBV5-6
CDR3 DNA: TGTGCCAGCAGCTTGGCATTAGGGATGGGCGGTTACGAGCAGTACTTC
CDR3 protein: CASSLALGMGGYEQYF

D gene: -
clone size: -
J gene: TRBJ2-3
V gene: TRBV25-1
CDR3 DNA: TGTGCCAGCAGTGAATCGCTCACAGATACGCAGTATTTT
CDR3 protein: CASSESLTDTQYF

D gene: -
clone size: -
J gene: TRBJ2-2
V gene: TRBV5-8
CDR3 DNA: TGTGCCAGCAGCTCCACCTTCACCGGGGAGCTGTTTTTT
CDR3 protein: CASSSTFTGELFF

D gene: -
clone size: -
J gene: TRBJ2-5
V gene: TRBV5-4
CDR3 DNA: TGTGCCAGCAGCTTCCAGTACCAAGAGACCCAGTACTTC
CDR3 protein: CASSFQYQETQYF

D gene: -
clone size: -
J gene: TRBJ2-3
V gene: TRBV30
CDR3 DNA: TGTGGATCGGCCTGGAGGGGGGCTAGCACAGATACGCAGTATTTT
CDR3 protein: CGSAWRGASTDTQYF

D gene: TRBD1
clone size: -
J gene: TRBJ1-5
V gene: TRBV7-6
CDR3 DNA: TGTGCCAGCAGCTTAGGGACAGGGAGTTCGAATCAGCCCCAGCATTTT
CDR3 protein: CASSLGTGSSNQPQHF

D gene: TRBD2
clone size: -
J gene: TRBJ2-7
V gene: TRBV5-5
CDR3 DNA: TGTGCCAGCAGCCCCTCGGGCGGGAGAACGTACGAGCAGTACTTC
CDR3 protein: CASSPSGGRTYEQYF

D gene: -
clone size: -
J gene: TRBJ2-1
V gene: TRBV27
CDR3 DNA: TGTGCCAGCAGTAACCGACTAGTAGGGTCCTACAATGAGCAGTTCTTC
CDR3 protein: CASSNRLVGSYNEQFF

D gene: -
clone size: few
J gene: TRBJ1-3
V gene: TRBV7-9
CDR3 DNA: TGTGCCAGCAGCGGGACTCGGAGCTCTGGAAACACCATATATTTT
CDR3 protein: CASSGTRSSGNTIYF

D gene: TRBD1
clone size: -
J gene: TRBJ2-3
V gene: TRBV7-6
CDR3 DNA: TGTGCCAGCAGCGCCCCCGACAGGGGAGATACGCAGTATTTT
CDR3 protein: CASSAPDRGDTQYF

D gene: TRBD1
clone size: -
J gene: TRBJ2-7
V gene: TRBV2
CDR3 DNA: TGTGCCAGCGGGGACAGGGGGCGGCAGTACTTC
CDR3 protein: CASGDRGRQYF

D gene: TRBD1
clone size: -
J gene: TRBJ1-2
V gene: TRBV5-1
CDR3 DNA: TGCGCCAGCAGCCGGGACAGGGGGTATGGCTACACCTTC
CDR3 protein: CASSRDRGYGYTF

D gene: -
clone size: -
J gene: TRBJ1-4
V gene: TRBV4-1
CDR3 DNA: TGCGCCAGCAGCCAAGACAGGGGCCTCGCCTCGTATAATGAAAAACTGTTTTTT
CDR3 protein: CASSQDRGLASYNEKLFF

D gene: TRBD1
clone size: -
J gene: TRBJ2-3
V gene: TRBV29-1
CDR3 DNA: TGCAGCGTCGTAACCGGGACAGGGGGCCCCTCAACCTTCACAGATACGCAGTATTTT
CDR3 protein: CSVVTGTGGPSTFTDTQYF

D gene: -
clone size: -
J gene: TRBJ2-7
V gene: TRBV9
CDR3 DNA: TGTGCCAGCAGCGCCGACGCTAGCTCCTACGAGCAGTACTTC
CDR3 protein: CASSADASSYEQYF